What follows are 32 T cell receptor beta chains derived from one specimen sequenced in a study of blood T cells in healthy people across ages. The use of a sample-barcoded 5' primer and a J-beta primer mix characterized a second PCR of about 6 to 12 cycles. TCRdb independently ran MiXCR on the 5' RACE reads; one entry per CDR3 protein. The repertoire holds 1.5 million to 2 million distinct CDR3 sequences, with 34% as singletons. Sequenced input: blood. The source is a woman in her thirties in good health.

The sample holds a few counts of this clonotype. CDR3 in amino acids: CASSLGAGAGRYTF. The CDR3 bases are TGTGCCAGCAGTTTAGGTGCGGGGGCGGGTCGCTACACCTTC. The gene calls are TRBV27 and TRBJ1-2; the D gene is possibly TRBD1 (6 bases). This CDR3 is 14 amino acids long. V was trimmed by 2 bases and J by 9 bases, leaving 16 bases between them. Germline V CDR1 and CDR2: MNHEY, SMNVEV (reference sequence).

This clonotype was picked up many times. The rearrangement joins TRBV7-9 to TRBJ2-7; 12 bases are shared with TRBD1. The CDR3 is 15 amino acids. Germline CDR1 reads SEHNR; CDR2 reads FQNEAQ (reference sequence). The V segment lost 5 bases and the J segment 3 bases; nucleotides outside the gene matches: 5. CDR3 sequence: CASSRGTGGGYEQYF. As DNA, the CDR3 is TGTGCCAGCAGCCGAGGGACAGGGGGCGGCTACGAGCAGTACTTC.

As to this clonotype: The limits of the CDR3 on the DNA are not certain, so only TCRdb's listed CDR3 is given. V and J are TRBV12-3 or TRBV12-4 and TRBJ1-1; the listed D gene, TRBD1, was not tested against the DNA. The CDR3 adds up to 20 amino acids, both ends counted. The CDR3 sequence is CASSSSYRKGIQGRETEAFF.

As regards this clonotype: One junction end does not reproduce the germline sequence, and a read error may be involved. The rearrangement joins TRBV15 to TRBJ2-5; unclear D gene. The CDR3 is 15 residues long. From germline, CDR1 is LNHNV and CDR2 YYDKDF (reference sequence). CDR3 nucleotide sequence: TGTGCCACCAACAGAGATCTGCCAGGCCAAGAGACCCAGTACTTC. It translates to CATNRDLPGQETQYF.

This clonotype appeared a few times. The CDR3 protein is CASIRLGAGNYNEQFF. The CDR3 region has the DNA TGCGCCAGCATTCGTTTGGGGGCGGGAAACTACAATGAGCAGTTCTTC. The chain carries TRBV10-2 and TRBJ2-1; D could derive from TRBD1 or TRBD2 (6 bases each). Trimming pared 7 bases from V and 3 bases from J, leaving 19 bases between. CDR1 and CDR2 from the germline V gene are WSHSY and SAAADI. This CDR3 comprises 16 residues.

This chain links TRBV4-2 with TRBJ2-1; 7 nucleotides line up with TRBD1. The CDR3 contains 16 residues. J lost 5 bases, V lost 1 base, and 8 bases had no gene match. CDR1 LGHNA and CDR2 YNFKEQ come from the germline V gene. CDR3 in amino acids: CASSQVDRVVNNEQFF. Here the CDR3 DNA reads TGTGCCAGCAGCCAAGTAGACAGGGTCGTGAACAATGAGCAGTTCTTC.

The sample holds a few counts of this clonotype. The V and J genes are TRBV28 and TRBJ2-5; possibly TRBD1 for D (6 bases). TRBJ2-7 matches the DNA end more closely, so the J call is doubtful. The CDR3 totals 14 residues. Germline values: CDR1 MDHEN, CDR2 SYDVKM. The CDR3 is CASSFLLQGYEQYF. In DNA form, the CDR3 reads TGTGCCAGCAGTTTCCTTTTACAGGGATACGAGCAGTACTTC.

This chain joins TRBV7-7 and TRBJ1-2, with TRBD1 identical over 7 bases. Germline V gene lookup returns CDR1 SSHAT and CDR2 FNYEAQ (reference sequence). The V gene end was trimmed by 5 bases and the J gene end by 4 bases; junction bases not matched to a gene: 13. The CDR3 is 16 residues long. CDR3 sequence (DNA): TGTGCCAGCAGCATTCGCGACAGGGCAAGGGGCTATGGCTACACCTTC. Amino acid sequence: CASSIRDRARGYGYTF.

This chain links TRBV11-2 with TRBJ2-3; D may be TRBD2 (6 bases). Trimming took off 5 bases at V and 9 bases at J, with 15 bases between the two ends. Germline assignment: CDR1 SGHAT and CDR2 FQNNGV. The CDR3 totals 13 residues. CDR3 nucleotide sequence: TGTGCCAGCAGCCGAGATGGGGGGAGCACGCAGTATTTT. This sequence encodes CASSRDGGSTQYF.

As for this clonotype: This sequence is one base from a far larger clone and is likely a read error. CDR3 nucleotides: TGTGCCAGCAGCTTCGGGTGGTCTGGGGCCAACGTCCTGACTTTC. It translates to CASSFGWSGANVLTF. This chain joins TRBV14 and TRBJ2-6; D is ambiguous. V lost 5 bases to trimming and J lost 1 base, with 9 bases between them. The CDR3 covers 15 residues. The germline V gene has CDR1 SGHDN and CDR2 FVKESK.

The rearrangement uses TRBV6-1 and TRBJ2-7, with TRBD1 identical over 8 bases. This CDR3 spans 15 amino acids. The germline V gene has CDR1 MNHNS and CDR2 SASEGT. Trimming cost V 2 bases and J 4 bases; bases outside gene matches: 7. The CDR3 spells CASSEWGQAAYEQYF. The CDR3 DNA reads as TGTGCCAGCAGTGAATGGGGACAGGCAGCGTACGAGCAGTACTTC.

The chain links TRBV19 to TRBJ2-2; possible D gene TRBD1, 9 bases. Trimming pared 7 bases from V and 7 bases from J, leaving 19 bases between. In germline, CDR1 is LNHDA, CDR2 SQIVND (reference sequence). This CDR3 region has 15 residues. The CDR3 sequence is CASKTGGLVGGELFF. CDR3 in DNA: TGTGCCAGTAAGACAGGGGGACTAGTAGGCGGGGAGCTGTTTTTT.

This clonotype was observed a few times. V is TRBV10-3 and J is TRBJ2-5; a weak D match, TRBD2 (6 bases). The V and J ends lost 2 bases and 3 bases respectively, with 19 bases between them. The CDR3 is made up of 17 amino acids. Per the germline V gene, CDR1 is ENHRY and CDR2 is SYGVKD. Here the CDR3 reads CAISEGLSGTGKETQYF. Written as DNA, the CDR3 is TGTGCCATCAGTGAGGGGCTTAGCGGTACGGGGAAAGAGACCCAGTACTTC.

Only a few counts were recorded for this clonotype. CDR3 coding DNA: TGTGCCAGCAGCTTTTCGCCTGAGGCCGCCCAGGACGTCCTGACTTTC. Its protein product is CASSFSPEAAQDVLTF. The gene calls are TRBV7-9 and TRBJ2-6; D not resolved. Germline V gene sequence: CDR1 SEHNR, CDR2 FQNEAQ (reference sequence). V was clipped by 3 bases and J by 11 bases, with 20 bases between them. The CDR3 totals 16 residues.

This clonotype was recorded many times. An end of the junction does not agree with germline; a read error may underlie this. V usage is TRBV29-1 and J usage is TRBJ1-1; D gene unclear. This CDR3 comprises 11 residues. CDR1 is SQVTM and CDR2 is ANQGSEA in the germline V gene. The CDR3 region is CTTDLNTEAFF. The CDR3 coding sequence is TGTACCACAGACTTGAACACTGAAGCTTTCTTT.

Here the CDR3 DNA reads TGTGCCAGCAGCGAAAGGGACAGGGGAAGTTTAAATGAGCAGTTCTTC. It specifies CASSERDRGSLNEQFF. The chain uses TRBV27 and TRBJ2-1, with 10 bases aligning to TRBD1. CDR1 and CDR2 from the germline V gene are MNHEY and SMNVEV (reference sequence). J lost 7 bases, V lost 6 bases, and 12 bases had no gene match. CDR3 length equals 16 residues.

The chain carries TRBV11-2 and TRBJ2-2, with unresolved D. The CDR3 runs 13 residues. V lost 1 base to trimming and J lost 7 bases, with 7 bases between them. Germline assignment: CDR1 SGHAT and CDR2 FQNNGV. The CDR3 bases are TGTGCCAGCAGCTTAGGAGATGACGGGGAGCTGTTTTTT. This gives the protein CASSLGDDGELFF.

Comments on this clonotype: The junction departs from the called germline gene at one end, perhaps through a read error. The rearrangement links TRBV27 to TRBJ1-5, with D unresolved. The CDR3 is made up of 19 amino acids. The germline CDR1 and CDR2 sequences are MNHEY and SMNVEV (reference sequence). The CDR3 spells CASPPGRGPYPKSNQSQHF. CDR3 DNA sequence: TGTGCCAGTCCGCCCGGGCGGGGTCCGTACCCTAAAAGCAATCAGTCCCAGCATTTT.

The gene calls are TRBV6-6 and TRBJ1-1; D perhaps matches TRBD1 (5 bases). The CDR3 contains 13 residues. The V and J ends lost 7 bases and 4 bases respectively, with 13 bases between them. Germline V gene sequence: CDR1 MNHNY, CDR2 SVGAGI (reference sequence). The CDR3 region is CASTGQMSTEAFF. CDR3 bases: TGTGCCAGCACAGGACAAATGAGCACTGAAGCTTTCTTT.

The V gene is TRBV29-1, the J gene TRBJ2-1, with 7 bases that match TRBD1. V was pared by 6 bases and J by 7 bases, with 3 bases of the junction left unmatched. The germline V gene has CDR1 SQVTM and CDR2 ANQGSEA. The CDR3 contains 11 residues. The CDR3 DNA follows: TGCAGCGTGCACAGGGGAAATGAGCAGTTCTTC. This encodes CSVHRGNEQFF.

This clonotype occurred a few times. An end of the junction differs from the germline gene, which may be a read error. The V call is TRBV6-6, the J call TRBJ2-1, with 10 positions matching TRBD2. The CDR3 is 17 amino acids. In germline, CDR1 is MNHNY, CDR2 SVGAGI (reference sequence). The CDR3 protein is CASSTRASGSSHNEQFF. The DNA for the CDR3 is TGTGCCAGCAGTACGAGGGCTAGCGGGAGCTCCCACAATGAGCAGTTCTTC.

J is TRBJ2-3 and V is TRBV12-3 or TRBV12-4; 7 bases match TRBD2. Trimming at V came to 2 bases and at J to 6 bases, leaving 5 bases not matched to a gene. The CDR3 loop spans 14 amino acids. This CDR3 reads CASSLWGEGDTQYF. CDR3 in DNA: TGTGCCAGCAGTTTATGGGGGGAGGGGGATACGCAGTATTTT.

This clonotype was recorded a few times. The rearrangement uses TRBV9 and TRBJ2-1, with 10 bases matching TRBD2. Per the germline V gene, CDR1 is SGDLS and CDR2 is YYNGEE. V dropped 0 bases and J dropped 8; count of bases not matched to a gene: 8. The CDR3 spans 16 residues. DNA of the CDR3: TGTGCCAGCAGCGTAGAGGTAGCGGGAGGTATCGATGAGCAGTTCTTC. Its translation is CASSVEVAGGIDEQFF.

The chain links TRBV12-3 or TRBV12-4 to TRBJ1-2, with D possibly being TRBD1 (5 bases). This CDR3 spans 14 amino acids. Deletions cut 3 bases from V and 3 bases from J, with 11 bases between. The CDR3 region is CASSFFRGDYGYTF. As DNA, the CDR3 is TGTGCCAGCAGTTTTTTTAGAGGGGACTATGGCTACACCTTC.

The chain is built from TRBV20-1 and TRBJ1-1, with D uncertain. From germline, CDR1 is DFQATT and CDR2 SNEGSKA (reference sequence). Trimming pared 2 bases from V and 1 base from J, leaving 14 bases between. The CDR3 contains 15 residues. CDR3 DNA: TGCAGTGCTAGAAACCAACGGGCCAGGAACACTGAAGCTTTCTTT. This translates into CSARNQRARNTEAFF.

The CDR3 bases are TGCAGTGCGCCTACGGGACTTCGCAATGAGCAGTTCTTC. Its protein is CSAPTGLRNEQFF. The rearrangement uses TRBV20-1 and TRBJ2-1, with a weak D call TRBD2 (6 bases). The germline gives CDR1 DFQATT, CDR2 SNEGSKA (reference sequence). Trimming stripped 6 bases from V and 6 bases from J, with 15 bases between. The CDR3 length is 13 residues.

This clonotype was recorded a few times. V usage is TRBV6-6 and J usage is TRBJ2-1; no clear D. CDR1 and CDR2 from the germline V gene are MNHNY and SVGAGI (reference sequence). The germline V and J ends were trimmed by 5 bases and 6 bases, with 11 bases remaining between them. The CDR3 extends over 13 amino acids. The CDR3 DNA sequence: TGTGCCAGCAGTGGCGCGGCCTGCAATGAGCAGTTCTTC. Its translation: CASSGAACNEQFF.

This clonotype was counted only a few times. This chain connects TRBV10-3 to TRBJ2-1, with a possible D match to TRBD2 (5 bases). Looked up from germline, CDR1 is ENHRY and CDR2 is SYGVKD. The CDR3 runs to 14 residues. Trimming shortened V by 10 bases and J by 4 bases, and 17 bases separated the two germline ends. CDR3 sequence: CATGSIVSYNEQFF. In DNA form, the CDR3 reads TGTGCCACGGGAAGTATAGTTTCGTACAATGAGCAGTTCTTC.

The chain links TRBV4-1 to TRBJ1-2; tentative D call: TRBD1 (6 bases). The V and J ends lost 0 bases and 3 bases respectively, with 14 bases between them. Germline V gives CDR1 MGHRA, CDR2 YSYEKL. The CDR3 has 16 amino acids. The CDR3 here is CASSQDPAGEDYGYTF. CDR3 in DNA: TGCGCCAGCAGCCAAGATCCGGCAGGGGAAGACTATGGCTACACCTTC.

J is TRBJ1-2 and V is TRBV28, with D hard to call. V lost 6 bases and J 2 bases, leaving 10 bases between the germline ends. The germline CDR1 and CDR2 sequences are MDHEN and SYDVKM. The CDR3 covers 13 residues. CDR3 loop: CASSLTYNYGYTF. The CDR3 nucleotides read TGTGCCAGCAGCCTGACCTACAACTATGGCTACACCTTC.

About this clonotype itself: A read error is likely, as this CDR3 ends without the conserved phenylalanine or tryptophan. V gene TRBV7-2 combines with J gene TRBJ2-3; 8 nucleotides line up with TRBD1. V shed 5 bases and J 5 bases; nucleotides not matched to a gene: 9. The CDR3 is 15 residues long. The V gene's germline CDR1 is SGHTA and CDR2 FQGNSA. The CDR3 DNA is TGTGCCAGCAGCACCACGACAGGGGTAGGAGATACGCAGTATTAT. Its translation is CASSTTTGVGDTQYY.

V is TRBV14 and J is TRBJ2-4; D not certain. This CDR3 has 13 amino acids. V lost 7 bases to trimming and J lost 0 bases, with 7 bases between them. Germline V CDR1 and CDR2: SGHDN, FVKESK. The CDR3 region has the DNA TGTGCCAGCAACCGAATAGCCAAAAACATTCAGTACTTC. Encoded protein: CASNRIAKNIQYF. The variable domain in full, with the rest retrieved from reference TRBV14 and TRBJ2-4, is EAGVTQFPSHSVIEKGQTVTLRCDPISGHDNLYWYRRVMGKEIKFLLHFVKESKQDESGMPNNRFLAERTGGTYSTLKVQPAELEDSGVYFCASNRIAKNIQYFGAGTRLSVL.